This TCR beta chain was sequenced for a study of shared clonotypes between healthy human individuals. Overall study findings and caveats: How much donors shared clonotypes was expected to be affected by sequencing depth.

On this clone itself: Its antigen is currently unknown.

When replicate PCRs were run on sorted subsets, they used around 200 ng DNA, about 30,000 T cell genomes. Measured with immunoSEQ multiplex PCR; TCRdb has only the in-frame clones, and not every one. The table lists 2.5 million or so clones, more than 80% of them singletons. The healthy adult donors were HIV-negative and reported no recent acute infections or vaccinations. Sequencing was carried out using naive CD4+ T cells sorted from blood. Described subset: CD45RA+ positively selected. This clonotype was obtained from a man younger than 35 in good health.

The CDR3 loop reads CASKSGGKSEKLFF. The CDR3 bases are TGTGCCAGCAAATCGGGAGGGAAAAGTGAAAAACTGTTTTTT. The chain employs TRBV27 and TRBJ1-4, with unresolved D. The CDR3 spans 14 residues. The germline CDR1 and CDR2 sequences are MNHEY and SMNVEV (reference sequence). V shed 7 bases and J shed 7 bases, with 16 bases lying between them.